This T cell receptor (beta chain) is from a study of STAT3 mutations in large granular lymphocyte leukemia. Study-level points and caveats: In T-cell large granular lymphocyte leukemia, about half of patients showed multiple immunodominant subclonotypes.

The data were produced by immunoSEQ multiplex PCR, yet TCRdb's version contains in-frame clones alone and is incomplete. Of 12,000 or so clones in the sample, 65% to 90% are singletons; the top ten hold roughly nine tenths. A remark on this clone: As yet, its antigen is unknown.

This CDR3 region has 16 residues. CDR1 and CDR2 from the germline V gene are SEHNR and FQNEAQ (reference sequence). V trimming: 5 bases; J trimming: 6 bases; junction bases outside the gene matches: 6. The receptor was isolated from an older man with T-cell large granular lymphocyte leukemia. Some clones in this sample may be carry-over from other donors' samples. V usage is TRBV7-9 and J usage is TRBJ1-6; 11 bases are a match to TRBD1. Sequences were obtained from peripheral blood mononuclear cells. DNA of the CDR3: TGTGCCAGCAGCGCGGGGGGGACAGGGGGTAATTCACCCCTCCACTTT. This encodes CASSAGGTGGNSPLHF.